This T cell receptor (beta chain) stems from a study of blood T cell repertoires in COVID-19. Overall study: Acute and convalescent COVID-19 specimens originated in the United States, Italy and Spain. The cDNA or gDNA used as material had been derived from T cells, B-cell-depleted T cells, or PBMCs.

Authors' analysis steps: From reference gene primer amplification, estimates of nucleated cell counts were derived. This table comes from immunoSEQ multiplex PCR, and its TCRdb copy is limited to in-frame clones, with some not included. V and J calls and clone size come straight from that table; D and trimming were deduced from the DNA. The table records tens of thousands of clones, 75% to 90% of them present only once. The source material was peripheral blood. This receptor was obtained from a woman aged 45-59 years with active COVID-19.

CDR3 sequence: CASSPTRTGSYEQYF. In nucleotides, the CDR3 is TGTGCCAGTAGTCCAACTCGGACAGGATCCTACGAGCAGTACTTC. The genes are TRBV19 and TRBJ2-7; 7 bases map to TRBD1. The V gene end was trimmed by 5 bases and the J gene end by 1 base; junction bases not matched to a gene: 8. The length of the CDR3 is 15 residues. CDR1 and CDR2 from the germline V gene are LNHDA and SQIVND (reference sequence).